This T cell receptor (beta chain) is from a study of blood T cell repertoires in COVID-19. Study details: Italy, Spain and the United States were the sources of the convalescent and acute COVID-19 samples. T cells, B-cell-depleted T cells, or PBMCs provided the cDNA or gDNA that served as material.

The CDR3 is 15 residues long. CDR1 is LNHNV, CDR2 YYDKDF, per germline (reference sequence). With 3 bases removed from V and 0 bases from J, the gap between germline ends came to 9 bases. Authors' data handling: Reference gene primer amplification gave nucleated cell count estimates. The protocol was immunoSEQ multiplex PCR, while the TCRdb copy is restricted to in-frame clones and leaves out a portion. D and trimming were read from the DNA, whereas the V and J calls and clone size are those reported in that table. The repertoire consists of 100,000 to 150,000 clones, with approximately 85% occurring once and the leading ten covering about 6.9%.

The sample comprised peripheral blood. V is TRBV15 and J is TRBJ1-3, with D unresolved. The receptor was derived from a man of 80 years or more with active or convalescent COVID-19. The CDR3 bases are TGTGCCACCAGCAGCGGACTGATCTCTGGAAACACCATATATTTT. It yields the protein CATSSGLISGNTIYF.